This T cell receptor (beta chain) was captured in a study of cytomegalovirus exposure and HLA in healthy donors. Study at large: Later, an analysis reported that the 95 to 150 validation repertoires had used the same platform as the approximately 680 first-cohort repertoires. General observations from the study: The classifier, whose performance was assessed in both the original and validation cohorts, reportedly diagnosed cytomegalovirus status with high specificity and sensitivity. Generally TCR sequences proved uncommon, though certain public TCRs appeared in numerous donors.

The roughly 120-subject validation cohort, separate from the 666-subject first cohort, included the donors. Profiled with immunoSEQ multiplex PCR; TCRdb holds only in-frame clones, not every one. The top ten hold roughly 1% of the sample, which has some 67,000 clones, about 95% seen once. The CDR3 runs to 14 residues. Per germline, CDR1 LNHDA and CDR2 SQIVND (reference sequence). V lost 7 bases to trimming and J lost 1 base, with 13 bases between them. Concerning this clone itself: The target antigen is unknown.

This clonotype was obtained from a woman under 30 in good health and CMV-seronegative. The V call is TRBV19, the J call TRBJ1-1; tentatively, D is TRBD1 (5 bases). The specimen was PBMCs. The CDR3 loop is CASISPGGNTEAFF. The CDR3 coding sequence is TGTGCCAGTATTAGCCCGGGGGGGAACACTGAAGCTTTCTTT.